What follows are 2 T cell receptor beta chains derived from one specimen sequenced in a study of response to subunit inactivated influenza vaccine. Via MiXCR, TCRdb re-called the RT-PCR reads, giving one row per CDR3 protein. The sample consists of around 320,000 distinct CDR3 sequences, around 22% of them appearing once. Source: PBMCs from blood, taken about 19 months after vaccination. These receptors were collected from a man between 50 and 69 years old who received an inactivated influenza vaccine.

This clonotype was seen ten or more times. The J gene is TRBJ1-1, the V gene TRBV4-1; D is undetermined. CDR1 is MGHRA and CDR2 is YSYEKL in the germline V gene. The CDR3 has 15 residues. V dropped 1 base and J dropped 0 bases, with 9 bases sitting between them. The CDR3 spells CASSQVVSLNTEAFF. Written as DNA, the CDR3 is TGCGCCAGCAGCCAAGTGGTCAGCCTGAACACTGAAGCTTTCTTT.

A word on this clonotype: The junction differs from germline at one of its ends, possibly a read error. The chain has TRBV10-3 and TRBJ1-4; TRBD1 agrees at 7 bases. The CDR3 contains 15 residues. The germline gives CDR1 ENHRY, CDR2 SYGVKD. The CDR3 region is CAISDPGQRSEKLVF. In nucleotides, the CDR3 is TGTGCCATCAGTGACCCGGGACAGCGGAGTGAAAAACTGGTTTTT.